Listed below are T cell receptor beta chains from one sample, sequenced in a study of blood T cell repertoires in COVID-19. Using immunoSEQ multiplex PCR, the repertoire was profiled, and TCRdb retains in-frame clones only, with some absent. Of over 200,000 clones listed, 92% are singletons. Sequencing input: peripheral blood. These receptors all stem from a man in his sixties with COVID-19, enrolled during active disease. Each CDR3 is given without its conserved first and last residue.

j_gene: TRBJ2-1; len: 13; v_gene: TRBV7-9; CDR3aa: ASSASGTNYNEQF
j_gene: TRBJ2-1; len: 13; v_gene: TRBV3-1/TRBV3-2; CDR3aa: ASSPGQGPYNEQF
j_gene: TRBJ2-7; len: 12; v_gene: TRBV6-5; CDR3aa: ASSLSGNSYEQY
j_gene: TRBJ1-4; len: 14; v_gene: TRBV10-3; CDR3aa: AISESSGQVNEKLF
j_gene: TRBJ1-2; len: 13; v_gene: TRBV24-1; CDR3aa: ATSMGQQSNYGYT
j_gene: TRBJ1-1; len: 11; v_gene: TRBV18; CDR3aa: ASSLQKSEGAF
j_gene: TRBJ2-7; len: 13; v_gene: TRBV21-1; CDR3aa: ASSKARGGVGEQY
j_gene: TRBJ2-7; len: 12; v_gene: TRBV6-6; CDR3aa: ASRMGQGGNEQY
j_gene: TRBJ2-3; len: 13; v_gene: TRBV7-9; CDR3aa: ASSHDRRPTDTQY
j_gene: TRBJ2-5; len: 14; v_gene: TRBV4-1; CDR3aa: ASSRGLAGGQETQY
j_gene: TRBJ2-1; len: 12; v_gene: TRBV18; CDR3aa: ASQGQGTYNEQF
j_gene: TRBJ1-1; len: 12; v_gene: TRBV19; CDR3aa: ASSTGGTTSEAF
j_gene: TRBJ2-7; len: 14; v_gene: TRBV5-1; CDR3aa: ASSKEGTGGFDEQY
j_gene: TRBJ2-1; len: 13; v_gene: TRBV6-1; CDR3aa: ASSDPTPSGHEQF
j_gene: TRBJ2-7; len: 11; v_gene: TRBV7-2; CDR3aa: ASSWGSAGEQY
j_gene: TRBJ2-1; len: 12; v_gene: TRBV29-1; CDR3aa: SVEEGQGAGEQF
j_gene: TRBJ1-5; len: 12; v_gene: TRBV30; CDR3aa: AWSVQGINQPQH
j_gene: TRBJ1-1; len: 14; v_gene: TRBV5-1; CDR3aa: ASSLRQGYLNTEAF
j_gene: TRBJ2-7; len: 12; v_gene: TRBV4-1; CDR3aa: ASSQASGLYEQY
j_gene: TRBJ1-1; len: 10; v_gene: TRBV14; CDR3aa: ASSQEIQEAF
j_gene: TRBJ2-1; len: 16; v_gene: TRBV7-2; CDR3aa: ASSLVIGSTSGGHEQF
j_gene: TRBJ2-5; len: 13; v_gene: TRBV28; CDR3aa: ASSLPHRVQETQY
j_gene: TRBJ1-2; len: 10; v_gene: TRBV30; CDR3aa: AWSGGGRGYT
j_gene: TRBJ1-1; len: 12; v_gene: TRBV19; CDR3aa: ASSKGQLNTEAF
j_gene: TRBJ1-2; len: 11; v_gene: TRBV19; CDR3aa: ATPGQGAYGYT
j_gene: TRBJ1-4; len: 13; v_gene: TRBV5-1; CDR3aa: ASSPGDRGREKLF
j_gene: TRBJ1-6; len: 12; v_gene: TRBV7-9; CDR3aa: ASSRGTGTSPLH
j_gene: TRBJ2-1; len: 16; v_gene: TRBV19; CDR3aa: ASSIGWRGTSGSNEQF
j_gene: TRBJ2-1; len: 13; v_gene: TRBV10-3; CDR3aa: AISESLDRGREQF
j_gene: TRBJ1-2; len: 15; v_gene: TRBV23-1; CDR3aa: ASSNKRTGRLGHGYT
j_gene: TRBJ1-1; len: 11; v_gene: TRBV19; CDR3aa: ATQYHQGYEAF
j_gene: TRBJ1-4; len: 13; v_gene: TRBV19; CDR3aa: ASSSRGQGGEKLF
j_gene: TRBJ2-7; len: 11; v_gene: TRBV11-2; CDR3aa: ASSRTGVYEQY
j_gene: TRBJ2-3; len: 11; v_gene: TRBV4-2; CDR3aa: ASSQDGGGPQY
j_gene: TRBJ2-7; len: 13; v_gene: TRBV7-9; CDR3aa: ASSSGQTGSYEQY
j_gene: TRBJ2-1; len: 13; v_gene: TRBV21-1; CDR3aa: ASSTLAGPANEQF
j_gene: TRBJ1-1; len: 14; v_gene: TRBV25-1; CDR3aa: ASSESLGGGNTEAF
j_gene: TRBJ2-1; len: 13; v_gene: TRBV19; CDR3aa: ASSRELAGYNEQF
j_gene: TRBJ2-2; len: 15; v_gene: TRBV7-8; CDR3aa: ASSLARTSGHTGELF
j_gene: TRBJ1-2; len: 11; v_gene: TRBV2; CDR3aa: ASADRGNYGYT
j_gene: TRBJ2-7; len: 10; v_gene: TRBV30; CDR3aa: AWRGGSYEQY
j_gene: TRBJ2-3; len: 13; v_gene: TRBV28; CDR3aa: ASSFYGGSTDTQY
j_gene: TRBJ2-7; len: 12; v_gene: TRBV27; CDR3aa: ASSSRIGSYEQY